Following are 20 T cell receptor beta chains from one sample sequenced in a study of blood T cell repertoires in COVID-19. The data were produced by immunoSEQ multiplex PCR, yet TCRdb's version contains in-frame clones alone and is incomplete. The sample contains 440,000 or so clones, around 89% of which appear only once. The specimen sequenced was peripheral blood. These receptors originate from a woman between 35 and 50 years old with COVID-19, enrolled during active disease.

This clone was seen only a few times. The genes are TRBV3-1 (or the pseudogene TRBV3-2) and TRBJ1-3; TRBD1 is a possible D gene (6 bases). V was trimmed by 3 bases and J by 6 bases, leaving 9 bases between them. Germline V gene sequence: CDR1 LGHDT, CDR2 YNNKEL (reference sequence). The CDR3 has 13 residues. The DNA for the CDR3 is TGTGCCAGCAGCCAGACAGGAACAAACACCATATATTTT. Amino acids: CASSQTGTNTIYF.

J is TRBJ1-2 and V is TRBV29-1; D is unclear. The CDR3 loop spans 13 amino acids. Trimming left V 5 bases short and J 0 bases short, with 10 bases between. Germline V gene lookup returns CDR1 SQVTM and CDR2 ANQGSEA. The CDR3 loop is CSVLRVSNYGYTF. The CDR3 region has the DNA TGCAGCGTTCTGAGGGTTTCTAACTATGGCTACACCTTC.

The sample holds one count of this clone. This CDR3 is CASSTRGAEGNTIYF. The CDR3 DNA follows: TGTGCCAGCAGCACCAGGGGGGCAGAAGGAAACACCATATATTTT. This chain connects TRBV6-5 to TRBJ1-3; 7 bases are shared with TRBD1. Germline V gene sequence: CDR1 MNHEY, CDR2 SVGAGI. J was trimmed by 4 bases and V by 6 bases; bases with no gene match: 9. There are 15 residues in the CDR3.

V is TRBV7-2 and J is TRBJ1-3, with D maybe TRBD1 (6 bases). Trimming removed 5 bases at V and 4 bases at J, with 15 bases between. This CDR3 contains 15 residues. CDR1 is SGHTA, CDR2 FQGNSA, per germline. CDR3 loop: CASSRGQPPGNTIYF. As DNA, the CDR3 is TGTGCCAGCAGCCGTGGACAGCCGCCGGGAAACACCATATATTTT.

The CDR3 nucleotides are TGTGCCAGCAGCTTAGTAGACGACTACTGGGATACGCAGTATTTT. This sequence encodes CASSLVDDYWDTQYF. The V call is TRBV7-2, the J call TRBJ2-3; weak D call: TRBD2 (5 bases). Germline loops: CDR1 SGHTA, CDR2 FQGNSA. Trimming pared 1 base from V and 6 bases from J, leaving 14 bases between. The CDR3 is made up of 15 amino acids.

The chain carries TRBV19 and TRBJ1-3, with D unclear. Per the germline V gene, CDR1 is LNHDA and CDR2 is SQIVND (reference sequence). The length of the CDR3 is 15 residues. Trimming took off 3 bases at V and 2 bases at J, with 11 bases between the two ends. CDR3 sequence (DNA): TGTGCCAGTAGTATTGGTGACTTTGCTGGAAACACCATATATTTT. It translates to CASSIGDFAGNTIYF.

This clone was seen a handful of times. This rearrangement joins TRBV5-1 to TRBJ2-7; 7 bases align to TRBD1. The germline V gene has CDR1 SGHRS and CDR2 YFSETQ. The CDR3 is 13 residues long. J lost 6 bases, V lost 7 bases, and 10 bases had no gene match. The CDR3 DNA follows: TGCGCCAGCCGACAGGGATCCACCTTCGAGCAGTACTTC. Translation gives CASRQGSTFEQYF.

The chain is built from TRBV12-5 and TRBJ1-3; the match to TRBD1 covers 7 bases. From germline, CDR1 is LGHNT and CDR2 FRNRAP. The CDR3 contains 16 residues. The J segment lost 4 bases and the V segment lost 6 bases, leaving 12 bases of the junction unmatched. The CDR3 loop reads CASGQRQGGSGNTIYF. CDR3 bases: TGTGCTAGTGGCCAGCGACAGGGAGGTTCAGGAAACACCATATATTTT.

The chain joins TRBV6-1 to TRBJ1-2, with 9 bases that match TRBD1. The CDR3 length is 14 residues. V shed 2 bases and J 2 bases; nucleotides not matched to a gene: 0. Germline-derived CDR1 and CDR2 are MNHNS and SASEGT. CDR3 loop: CASSETGGNYGYTF. CDR3 DNA sequence: TGTGCCAGCAGTGAAACAGGGGGCAACTATGGCTACACCTTC.

This clone occurred once. V usage is TRBV6-6 and J usage is TRBJ1-5; the D is unclear. Germline V gene data show CDR1 as MNHNY and CDR2 as SVGAGI (reference sequence). Trimming stripped 1 base from V and 1 base from J, with 8 bases between. The CDR3 length is 15 residues. This CDR3 is CASSYWRSSNQPQHF. CDR3 nucleotides: TGTGCCAGCAGTTACTGGAGGAGCAGCAATCAGCCCCAGCATTTT.

CDR3 DNA: TGCGCCAGCAGACTTGGACAGGGGGCACCCGAGCAGTACTTC. This sequence encodes CASRLGQGAPEQYF. V gene TRBV4-3 combines with J gene TRBJ2-7; 11 bases align to TRBD1. The V gene's germline CDR1 is LGHNA and CDR2 YSLEER. The length of the CDR3 is 14 residues. Unmatched junction bases numbered 7, after V lost 6 bases and J lost 6 bases.

CDR3 coding DNA: TGTGCCATCAGTGAGCCGGGGACAGGTAATGGCTACACCTTC. This gives the protein CAISEPGTGNGYTF. The chain employs TRBV10-3 and TRBJ1-2; 8 nucleotides align to TRBD1. Germline V gene data show CDR1 as ENHRY and CDR2 as SYGVKD. There are 14 residues in the CDR3. Unmatched junction bases numbered 5, after V lost 2 bases and J lost 6 bases.

The chain links TRBV11-3 to TRBJ2-7, with a weak D call TRBD2 (6 bases). Germline-derived CDR1 and CDR2 are SGHNT and YENEEA. This CDR3 has 12 residues. Between the trimmed V and J ends, which lost 2 bases and 6 bases, there was a span of 8 bases. The CDR3 region has the DNA TGTGCCAGCAGCTTATCCGGGGGCGAGCAGTACTTC. Protein product: CASSLSGGEQYF.

In regard to this clone: Other DNA sequences in this sample translate to the same CDR3. CDR3 region: CASSDRTGGNSPLHF. For the CDR3, the DNA is TGTGCCAGCAGTGATAGGACAGGTGGAAATTCACCCCTCCACTTT. The V gene is TRBV6-2 or TRBV6-3, the J gene TRBJ1-6; TRBD1 agrees at 7 bases. The CDR3 length is 15 residues. Germline-derived CDR1 and CDR2 are MNHEY and SVGEGT. The V and J ends lost 5 bases and 7 bases, in that order; junction bases with no gene match: 8.

The chain uses TRBV7-2 and TRBJ1-4; TRBD1 agrees at 8 bases. Unmatched junction bases numbered 7, after V lost 5 bases and J lost 5 bases. The CDR3 has 15 amino acids. CDR1 is SGHTA and CDR2 is FQGNSA in the germline V gene. CDR3 in DNA: TGTGCCAGCAGCACAGGGGGGGCGCTCAATGAAAAACTGTTTTTT. Its translation: CASSTGGALNEKLFF.

The chain couples TRBV27 to TRBJ1-4, with TRBD1 matching over 9 bases. This CDR3 spans 14 amino acids. Per germline, CDR1 MNHEY and CDR2 SMNVEV (reference sequence). The J segment lost 8 bases and the V segment lost 6 bases, leaving 7 bases of the junction unmatched. The CDR3: CASRPQGAREKLFF. CDR3 in DNA: TGTGCCAGCAGGCCACAGGGGGCGAGGGAAAAACTGTTTTTT.

V and J are TRBV6-2 or TRBV6-3 and TRBJ2-1, with 9 bases lining up with TRBD2. The J segment lost 0 bases and the V segment lost 2 bases, leaving 8 bases of the junction unmatched. Germline assignment: CDR1 MNHEY and CDR2 SVGEGT. The CDR3 loop spans 18 amino acids. The CDR3 DNA sequence: TGTGCCAGCAGTTACACGGGGCTAGCGGGACACTCCTACAATGAGCAGTTCTTC. Translation: CASSYTGLAGHSYNEQFF.

The chain links TRBV7-9 to TRBJ1-1, with D uncertain. CDR3 length: 13 amino acids. CDR1 is SEHNR, CDR2 FQNEAQ, per germline (reference sequence). The ends were cut back, 1 base at V and 4 bases at J, with 7 bases in the middle. CDR3 protein: CASSLGSLTEAFF. The CDR3 DNA reads TGTGCCAGCAGCTTAGGTAGTCTCACTGAAGCTTTCTTT.

This sequence joins TRBV6-6 and TRBJ1-5; TRBD1 is a possible D gene (5 bases). Germline CDR1 and CDR2: MNHNY and SVGAGI (reference sequence). The length of the CDR3 is 13 residues. The V end was cut by 7 bases, the J end by 6 bases, with 13 bases between. As DNA, the CDR3 is TGTGCCAGCAATCAGCGGGGCGGTCAGCCCCAGCATTTT. Residues: CASNQRGGQPQHF.

The chain couples TRBV27 to TRBJ1-3; D is unresolved. This CDR3 has 15 residues. CDR1 and CDR2 from the germline V gene are MNHEY and SMNVEV (reference sequence). V shed 2 bases and J shed 0 bases, with 8 bases lying between them. The CDR3 nucleotides read TGTGCCAGCAGTTTAACTTACAGCTCTGGAAACACCATATATTTT. This codes for CASSLTYSSGNTIYF.